The source of this T cell receptor beta chain is a study of blood T cell repertoires in COVID-19. V was shortened by 4 bases and J by 0 bases, with 12 bases between the two germline ends. The CDR3 covers 15 residues. CDR1 is MDHEN and CDR2 is SYDVKM in the germline V gene. TCRdb's copy holds only in-frame clones and misses some; the assay was immunoSEQ multiplex PCR. The data show 150,000 to 200,000 clones, around 85% seen once. Sequencing was performed on peripheral blood. V and J are TRBV28 and TRBJ1-2, with D unresolved. This receptor was identified in a man aged 55 to 70 with acute or convalescent COVID-19. CDR3 in amino acids: CASSSPLPANYGYTF. The CDR3 nucleotides are TGTGCCAGCAGTTCCCCTCTCCCCGCTAACTATGGCTACACCTTC.